This T cell receptor (beta chain) originates from a study of control samples from healthy donors and cancer patients. The germline CDR1 and CDR2 sequences are SGHDT and YYEEEE. Deletions cut 1 base from V and 6 bases from J, with 10 bases between. The length of the CDR3 is 13 residues. The method was immunoSEQ multiplex PCR; TCRdb's version includes in-frame clones alone and lacks a portion of them. The sample consists of just over 80,000 clones, about 90% of them appearing once. The chain uses TRBV5-6 and TRBJ1-2; D remains ambiguous. The clonotype originates from a man aged 45 to 65 in good health. Sequencing was done on a sample of blood. The CDR3 DNA reads TGTGCCAGCAGCTTGCAACAGCTGAATGGCTACACCTTC. This translates into CASSLQQLNGYTF.